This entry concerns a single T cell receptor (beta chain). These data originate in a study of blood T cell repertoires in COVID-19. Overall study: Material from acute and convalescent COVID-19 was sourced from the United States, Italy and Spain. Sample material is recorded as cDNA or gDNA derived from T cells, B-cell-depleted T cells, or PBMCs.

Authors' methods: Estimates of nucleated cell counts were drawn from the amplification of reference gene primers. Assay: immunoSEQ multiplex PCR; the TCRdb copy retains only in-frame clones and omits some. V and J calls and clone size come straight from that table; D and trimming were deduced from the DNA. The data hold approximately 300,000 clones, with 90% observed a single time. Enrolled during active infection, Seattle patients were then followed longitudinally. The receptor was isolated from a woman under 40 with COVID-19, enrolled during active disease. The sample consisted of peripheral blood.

The CDR3 protein is CATSDPRQGTNEQFF. The CDR3 DNA reads TGTGCCACCAGTGATCCCCGACAGGGCACGAATGAGCAGTTCTTC. The V and J genes are TRBV24-1 and TRBJ2-1, with TRBD1 matching over 7 bases. The J segment lost 7 bases and the V segment lost 3 bases, leaving 8 bases of the junction unmatched. CDR3 length: 15 residues. CDR1 and CDR2 from the germline V gene are KGHDR and SFDVKD.